This T cell receptor (beta chain) was captured in a study of cytomegalovirus exposure and HLA in healthy donors. The PCR made use of 60 Vbeta and 13 Jbeta primers. The method was immunoSEQ multiplex PCR; TCRdb's version includes in-frame clones alone and lacks a portion of them. The sample has about 180,000 clones, more than 70% seen once. V gave up 1 base and J gave up 6 bases, with 9 bases separating them. The CDR3 totals 13 residues. Germline V gives CDR1 SEHNR, CDR2 FQNEAQ (reference sequence). The sample comprised PBMCs. The receptor comes from a girl aged 5-17 years in good health and CMV-seropositive. The chain recombines TRBV7-9 with TRBJ1-1, with D possibly matching TRBD1 (6 bases). This CDR3 reads CASSLDRDAEAFF. The DNA for the CDR3 is TGTGCCAGCAGCTTAGACAGGGACGCTGAAGCTTTCTTT.